This record concerns one T cell receptor (beta chain) sequence. This clonotype was seen a few times. No antigen is known for it. No base quality information exists; no much larger clone differs at one position. Based on the germline V gene, the CDR1 and CDR2 sequences are ENHRY and SYGVKD. The germline V end is reduced by 2 bases and the J end by 1 base; junction bases left unmatched: 7. CDR3 length: 18 amino acids, cysteine to phenylalanine. Kept here is only the CDR3 DNA, which spans 54 bases and is read in frame from base 1. Preparation of the library involved multiplex PCR. Sequencing used an Illumina HiSeq 4000. To build TCR beta libraries, CDR3 regions were amplified by Arm-PCR using iRepertoire HTBI primers. PCR products were gel purified before sequencing. The published analysis was carried out like this. Across samples, some 62 TRBV and 13 to 15 TRBJ segments were identified and used for gene usage analysis of CDR3 amino acid clonotypes. COPE and FqMerger were used to merge filtered high-quality paired reads into contigs. BLAST was used to align contigs to IMGT TRBV, TRBD and TRBJ reference genes, with CDR3 defined following IMGT. Any clonotype with a frequency above 0.1% was counted as a highly expanded clone. Shannon entropy served as the measure of repertoire diversity, while the Gini coefficient captured V-J evenness. Public clonotypes were defined as clonotypes shared by more than one individual. TCRdb trimmed public reads at Q25 via fastp, called clones via MiXCR and kept in-frame beta chains. Every CDR3 protein is listed once, alongside the most common genes and DNA of its rows. The V and J calls come from TCRdb's annotation, not from the publication. In this sample the table shows about 440,000 distinct CDR3 sequences, approximately 15% of which occur a single time. Clones ranked in the top ten supply roughly 17% of the sample.

This sample was included in a study of regulatory T cells in long-lasting Graves disease (dated by TCRdb to the early 2020s). Some background on the complete study: In the newly diagnosed Graves' disease group, patients had been taking antithyroid drugs for less than 3 months. This study used TCR sequencing and RNA sequencing of peripheral blood to compare persistent Graves' disease patients against newly diagnosed Graves' disease patients. The study was conducted in China and was registered as a clinical trial. A total of approximately 35 samples underwent TCR sequencing: about 13 from persistent and roughly 20 from newly diagnosed Graves' disease patients.

In light of the paper, this sample's time point label describes: newly diagnosed GD, antithyroid drugs for less than 3 months. For both TCR sequencing and RNA sequencing, RNA was extracted from PBMCs in TRIzol. Graves' disease was diagnosed according to American Thyroid Association guidelines. Patients for the study were recruited at an endocrinology department in Xi'an, China. Each patient gave around 9.2 milliliters of peripheral blood, collected in an EDTA anticoagulant tube. Ficoll Paque Plus density gradient separation was used to isolate PBMCs, and no further T cell sorting was performed. An Agilent 2100 Bioanalyzer and agarose gel were used to check RNA quality, while a NanoDrop 2000 measured RNA concentration. The research as a whole found: Persistent Graves' disease patients showed lower TCR Shannon entropy and fewer highly expanded clones than newly diagnosed patients, suggesting clonal expansion. Persistent patients shared more public clonotypes among themselves (more than 2,500) than newly diagnosed patients did (about 1,000). Persistent disease showed preferential use of TRBV28, TRBJ1-2 and TRBJ2-5, whereas newly diagnosed disease favored TRBV20-1 and TRBJ2-1. Only the TCR beta chain was sequenced and analyzed. The small sample size was acknowledged by the authors as a limitation that may reduce accuracy. The study examined only peripheral blood because the primary lesion, thyroid tissue, could not be accessed.

This same sample was also part of a study on T cells in Graves' hyperthyroidism and ophthalmopathy. That second publication adds: A patient counted as having stable Graves' hyperthyroidism if no progression to ophthalmopathy occurred over 18 months of follow-up. The hyperthyroidism patients were between 18 and 65 years old and newly diagnosed, with a disease duration of less than 2 months. The study excluded patients with uncontrolled infections, other autoimmune diseases, pregnancy or lactation. Diagnoses were established on the basis of clinical symptoms, serum thyroxine and TRAb, thyroid ultrasound, and orbital computed tomography. The TCR CDR3 was subjected to a first round of RT-PCR using the HTBI primer set and the Qiagen OneStep RT-PCR kit. Most expanded thyroid clonotypes (frequency above 0.001) were also detected in blood, suggesting blood repertoires may reflect thyroid immune responses. Ophthalmopathy was separated from stable hyperthyroidism by a 13 V-J signature model, with roughly 88% sensitivity and about 81% specificity obtained in cross-validation and 80%/75% obtained in testing. In validation, the model predicted progression to ophthalmopathy with 55% to 71% sensitivity and 72.22% specificity, a median of about 6 months before onset. TCR V-J signatures able to tell the groups apart were searched for in a discovery cohort of 95 or so patients, of whom about 40 had Graves' ophthalmopathy and 57 had stable Graves' hyperthyroidism. Whether ophthalmopathy could be predicted prospectively was tested in an independent validation cohort made up of 18 to 20 hyperthyroidism patients plus 17 patients who later progressed to ophthalmopathy. For training and testing, the 100 or so patients in the discovery cohort were randomly divided in a 7:3 ratio. In addition, the study compared T-cell repertoires in thyroid tissue and in blood from several Graves' hyperthyroidism patients. Following sampling, methimazole starting at 30 mg daily was given to hyperthyroidism patients, and high-dose intravenous methylprednisolone was given to ophthalmopathy patients. Libraries were constructed in a second round of multiplex PCR, after which size selection and purification were carried out. Paired-end sequencing of the libraries was performed with 100 bp reads on an Illumina HiSeq2000. SOAPnuke was used to process the raw data, throwing out any read that contained adapters or uncalled bases, had a mean Phred below 15, or lacked an exact constant-primer or identifier match. COPE v1.2.5 was used to merge high-quality paired reads, and clonotypes were defined as unique nucleotide sequences. MiTCR v1.1 was used to align clonotypes to the IMGT TRBV, TRBD and TRBJ reference segments. Analysis was restricted to V-J combinations with a frequency above 0.0001, which covered roughly 99% of repertoires. A TCS score was defined as the ratio between F50 (clonal expansion) and ExV (chaos), using BLOSUM62-based TCRdist between CDR3 peptides within each V-J. Welch's t-statistics and random forest reduced around 520 V-J features to under 15, which were used in a naive Bayes classifier (R e1071). No statistical method was used to set the sample size in advance, and investigators knew the group allocation. According to the paper, TCR Vbeta CDR3 sequencing was carried out on about 140 peripheral blood samples, which came from more than 40 ophthalmopathy, around 74 hyperthyroidism and roughly 17 progressor patients.

This sequence uses TRBV10-3 and TRBJ2-3; 12 of the junction bases match TRBD2. The origin of this receptor is a woman aged 30 to 39 with Graves disease. Donor details come from another sample of the same person, matched by shared clones. The sequencing here drew on peripheral blood mononuclear cells (PBMCs), taken at new diagnosis, from a patient treated with antithyroid drugs. The CDR3 protein: CAISEGRLAGEGTDTQYF. The DNA is as follows: TGTGCCATCAGTGAGGGCAGACTAGCGGGAGAAGGCACAGATACGCAGTATTTT.